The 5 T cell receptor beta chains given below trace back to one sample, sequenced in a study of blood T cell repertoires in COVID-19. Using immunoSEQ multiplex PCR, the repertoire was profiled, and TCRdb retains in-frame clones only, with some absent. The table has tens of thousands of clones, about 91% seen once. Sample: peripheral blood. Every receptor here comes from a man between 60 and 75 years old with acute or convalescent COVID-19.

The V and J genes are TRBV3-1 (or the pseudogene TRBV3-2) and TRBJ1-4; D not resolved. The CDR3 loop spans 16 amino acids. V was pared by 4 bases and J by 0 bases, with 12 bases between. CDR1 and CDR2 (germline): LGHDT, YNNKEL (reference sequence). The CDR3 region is CASSPRIGATNEKLFF. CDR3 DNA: TGTGCCAGCAGCCCACGAATCGGGGCAACTAATGAAAAACTGTTTTTT.

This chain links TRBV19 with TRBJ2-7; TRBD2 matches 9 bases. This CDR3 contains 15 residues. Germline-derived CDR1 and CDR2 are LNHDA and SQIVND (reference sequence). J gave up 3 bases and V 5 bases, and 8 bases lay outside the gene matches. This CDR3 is CASSLRGSGSYEQYF. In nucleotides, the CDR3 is TGTGCCAGTAGTCTCCGGGGTAGCGGGAGCTACGAGCAGTACTTC.

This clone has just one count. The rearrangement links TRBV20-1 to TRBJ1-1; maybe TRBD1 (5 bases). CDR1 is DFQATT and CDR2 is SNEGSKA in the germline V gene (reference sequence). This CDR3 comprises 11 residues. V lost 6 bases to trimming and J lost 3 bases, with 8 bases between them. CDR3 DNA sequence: TGCAGTGCCGGGGGGGACACTGAAGCTTTCTTT. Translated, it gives CSAGGDTEAFF.

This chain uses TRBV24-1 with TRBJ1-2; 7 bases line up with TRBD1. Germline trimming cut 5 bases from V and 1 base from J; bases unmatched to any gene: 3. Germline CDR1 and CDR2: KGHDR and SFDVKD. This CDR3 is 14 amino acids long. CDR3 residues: CATSAWDSNYGYTF. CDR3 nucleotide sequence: TGTGCCACCAGTGCCTGGGACAGTAACTATGGCTACACCTTC.

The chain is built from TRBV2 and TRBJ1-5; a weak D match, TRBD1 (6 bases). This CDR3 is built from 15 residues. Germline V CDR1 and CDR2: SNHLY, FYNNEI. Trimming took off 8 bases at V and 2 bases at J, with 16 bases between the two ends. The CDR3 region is CASDNRDFGNQPQHF. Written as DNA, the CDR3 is TGTGCCAGCGATAACAGGGATTTCGGCAATCAGCCCCAGCATTTT.